This T cell receptor beta chain is from a study of T-cell memory formation after mild COVID-19. After 5'RACE with constant-segment primers, TCR alpha and TCR beta cDNA libraries carrying sample barcodes and UMIs were obtained. TCRdb reanalysed the 5' RACE reads using MiXCR and keeps one entry per CDR3 protein. The sample lists just over 200,000 distinct CDR3 sequences, over 7.5% occurring once. This clonotype was counted only a few times. Trimming stripped 0 bases from V and 4 bases from J, with 13 bases between. Germline CDR1 ENHRY, CDR2 SYGVKD. The CDR3 spans 16 residues. Sequenced material: PBMCs or a T cell subset sorted from them (not recorded which). The TCR originated in a man younger than 35 who had mild COVID-19 (a few samples of this study predate the infection). Cell type and time point are not known. V usage is TRBV10-3 and J usage is TRBJ1-3; weak D call: TRBD1 (5 bases). CDR3 DNA: TGTGCCATCAGTGAGTCGAGCCCTGGGGCGGGAAACACCATATATTTT. This sequence encodes CAISESSPGAGNTIYF.